The present T cell receptor beta chain was sequenced within a study of CD8+CD57+ T cells in acquired aplastic anemia (dated by TCRdb to 2017 to 2018). About the investigation overall: DNA extracted from sorted CD4+ and CD8+ cells had a mean of roughly 3.4 ug, with a range of about 0.19 to 27.4 ug. Mean read counts for healthy donor samples were 9 million to 10.8 million for CD4+ cells and about 12 million for CD8+ cells. The full study reports these points: About 30 CD8+ CDR3 sequences were found to be shared between patients and controls, but these sequences appeared to be highly expressed in patients and within the immunodominant clones of the patients. CD8+ Simpson's diversity did not differ significantly between patients and healthy controls (P=0.060).

The CDR3 measures 17 amino acids from cysteine to phenylalanine. Only the CDR3 DNA stays, 51 bases, in frame from base 1. The germline V gene (reference sequence) specifies DFQATT as CDR1 and SNEGSKA as CDR2. Germline trimming amounts to 2 bases on V and 4 bases on J, with 11 as the count of junction bases outside the gene matches. TCR repertoires of sorted CD4+ and CD8+ blood T cells from severe aplastic anemia patients and healthy subjects were deep-sequenced in the study. Ficoll-Paque density gradient centrifugation was used to isolate peripheral blood mononuclear cells. Before DNA extraction, CD4+ and CD8+ T cells were sorted with FACS or magnetic beads. As regards this clonotype: It lacks a known antigen. Base qualities were left out, and no much larger clone turns up one base away.

Genomic DNA served as template for TCR beta VDJ combination and CDR3 sequence profiling. An Illumina HiSeq 2000 was the platform used for TCR repertoire sequencing. The study's own analysis went as follows. Repertoire assessment relied on Simpson's diversity index, CDR3 size and DJ length profiles, and TRBV/TRBJ rearrangement plots. Whichever DNA sequence was most abundant in the deep sequencing data was defined as the immunodominant clone. CDR3 amino acid sequences were checked for sharing between subjects and were compared against published repertoires and the VDJdb database. Starting from the raw public reads, TCRdb applied fastp trimming at Q25, assembled clones with MiXCR and retained in-frame beta chains. Identical CDR3 proteins give one entry, which carries the most common genes and DNA. The V and J calls shown here were made by TCRdb, not taken from the authors' results. The sample table contains 100,000 to 150,000 distinct CDR3 sequences; only one count was recorded for more than 35% of them. The ten largest clonotypes hold 8.4% of the sample.

Sequencing was performed on sorted CD4+, CD8+, or CD8+CD57+ T cells (not recorded which) from PBMCs. Recombination linked TRBV20-1 to TRBJ2-6; 7 middle bases align to TRBD1. This receptor was identified in a human donor in good health, serving as a control. The nucleotides read TGCAGTGCTAGACTGGGGACAGCACCTGGCGGGGCCAACGTCCTGACTTTC. This yields the protein CSARLGTAPGGANVLTF.